This paragraph reports one TCR beta chain. The record originates from a study of blood T cell repertoires in COVID-19. Across the whole study: Collection of acute and convalescent COVID-19 samples took place in the United States, Italy and Spain. In each case, the material was cDNA or gDNA derived from T cells, B-cell-depleted T cells, or PBMCs.

CDR1 and CDR2 from the germline V gene are MGHDK and SYGVNS. The CDR3 sequence is 14 residues long. The ends were cut back, 3 bases at V and 7 bases at J, with 13 bases in the middle. Original handling: Amplification of reference gene primers was used by the study to estimate nucleated cell counts. The method was immunoSEQ multiplex PCR; TCRdb's version includes in-frame clones alone and lacks a portion of them. V, J and clone size derive from that table, while D and trimming were established from the DNA sequence. The table records roughly 100,000 clones, around four fifths of them present only once.

Sequencing input: peripheral blood. This chain links TRBV25-1 with TRBJ1-5, with D possibly TRBD1 on 5 matching bases. The TCR sequence derives from a man aged 60 to 69 with active or convalescent COVID-19. CDR3 nucleotides: TGTGCCAGCAGTGAGGCAGGCCGGGGGCAGCCCCAGCATTTT. As protein: CASSEAGRGQPQHF.